This TCR beta chain came from a study of siplizumab effects on memory and regulatory T cells. Profiled with immunoSEQ multiplex PCR; TCRdb holds only in-frame clones, not every one. The sample lists 70,000 to 95,000 clones, under 95% occurring once. The germline V gene has CDR1 MNHEY and CDR2 SVGAGI. The CDR3 spans 16 residues. V shed 4 bases, J shed 4 bases, and the junction held 9 bases outside the gene matches. The origin of this receptor is a human donor in good health. The gene calls are TRBV6-5 and TRBJ1-2; TRBD1 matches at 10 bases. The material sequenced was CD8+ T cells sorted from blood. CDR3 sequence reads: CASSSPDRGPSYGYTF. DNA for the CDR3: TGTGCCAGCAGTTCGCCTGACAGGGGGCCGAGCTATGGCTACACCTTC.